Presented here are 24 T cell receptor beta chains from one specimen sequenced in a study of pediatric ulcerative colitis. The assay was immunoSEQ multiplex PCR, and TCRdb's table has in-frame clones only and misses some. Of approximately 60,000 clones detected, 86% appear once; the ten largest clones hold under 3.5%. The material sequenced was blood. The receptors here all came from a boy younger than 18 with severe ulcerative colitis.

This chain uses TRBV14 with TRBJ2-2; 10 bases align to TRBD2. Germline trimming cut 5 bases from V and 2 bases from J; bases unmatched to any gene: 2. Germline CDR1 SGHDN, CDR2 FVKESK. The CDR3 extends over 15 amino acids. The CDR3 protein is CASSLAGGNTGELFF. CDR3 coding DNA: TGTGCCAGCAGCTTAGCGGGAGGTAACACCGGGGAGCTGTTTTTT.

For the CDR3, the DNA is TGTGCCAGCAGCCCCGACCCCACAGATACGCAGTATTTT. As protein: CASSPDPTDTQYF. The chain employs TRBV11-3 and TRBJ2-3; D not certain. In germline, CDR1 is SGHNT, CDR2 YENEEA. CDR3 length equals 13 residues. V dropped 5 bases and J dropped 2 bases, with 8 bases sitting between them.

The chain recombines TRBV29-1 with TRBJ1-2; TRBD1 matches at 7 bases. J was trimmed by 2 bases and V by 5 bases; bases with no gene match: 5. Per germline, CDR1 SQVTM and CDR2 ANQGSEA. This CDR3 contains 13 residues. CDR3 region: CSVLPTGNYGYTF. The DNA for the CDR3 is TGCAGCGTTCTCCCGACAGGGAACTATGGCTACACCTTC.

This clone was seen once. The genes are TRBV29-1 and TRBJ2-7, with TRBD2 matching over 9 bases. Germline assignment: CDR1 SQVTM and CDR2 ANQGSEA. The ends lost 5 bases at V and 6 bases at J; junction bases unmatched: 11. This CDR3 comprises 14 residues. For the CDR3, the DNA is TGCAGCGTTAGGGATAGCGGGAGAATTTCCGAGCAGTACTTC. It is translated as CSVRDSGRISEQYF.

This clone turned up a few times. This rearrangement joins TRBV5-1 to TRBJ1-1; 9 bases are shared with TRBD1. This CDR3 is built from 15 residues. The V segment lost 1 base and the J segment 1 base; nucleotides outside the gene matches: 2. Germline V gene lookup returns CDR1 SGHRS and CDR2 YFSETQ. The CDR3 bases are TGCGCCAGCAGCTTGAGGACAGGGGAGAACACTGAAGCTTTCTTT. Protein product: CASSLRTGENTEAFF. The whole variable domain, remainder taken from reference TRBV5-1 and TRBJ1-1, is KAGVTQTPRYLIKTRGQQVTLSCSPISGHRSVSWYQQTPGQGLQFLFEYFSETQRNKGNFPGRFSGRQFSNSRSEMNVSTLELGDSALYLCASSLRTGENTEAFFGQGTRLTVV.

CDR3 coding DNA: TGCGCCAGCAGCGAGGGAGGCCGGGCGACTACGAAGCAGTACTTC. It yields the protein CASSEGGRATTKQYF. This sequence joins TRBV4-1 and TRBJ2-7; perhaps TRBD2 as D (6 bases). Trimming took off 5 bases at V and 8 bases at J, with 22 bases between the two ends. Germline CDR1 and CDR2: MGHRA and YSYEKL. This CDR3 has 15 residues.

This chain connects TRBV5-4 to TRBJ2-1, with D uncertain. Trimming left V 2 bases short and J 8 bases short, with 11 bases between. The CDR3 totals 13 residues. Germline values: CDR1 SGHNT, CDR2 YYREEE (reference sequence). Here the CDR3 reads CASSLNVGYEQFF. The CDR3 DNA sequence: TGTGCCAGCAGCTTAAACGTAGGATATGAGCAGTTCTTC.

The chain combines TRBV7-2 with TRBJ2-2; 7 nucleotides match TRBD1. Germline values: CDR1 SGHTA, CDR2 FQGNSA. V lost 5 bases and J lost 5; bases outside the gene matches: 11. The CDR3 spans 16 residues. CDR3 residues: CASSISGGVQTGELFF. CDR3 in DNA: TGTGCCAGCAGCATCTCAGGGGGAGTCCAGACCGGGGAGCTGTTTTTT.

The rearrangement joins TRBV7-8 to TRBJ2-7, with 7 bases lining up with TRBD1. Looked up from germline, CDR1 is SGHVS and CDR2 is FQNEAQ. This CDR3 region has 17 residues. Trimming at V came to 0 bases and at J to 4 bases, leaving 12 bases not matched to a gene. The CDR3 is CASSLAPQTGFSYEQYF. CDR3 in DNA: TGTGCCAGCAGCTTAGCCCCCCAGACAGGGTTTTCATACGAGCAGTACTTC.

The chain uses TRBV5-1 and TRBJ2-5; 8 positions match TRBD2. Per the germline V gene, CDR1 is SGHRS and CDR2 is YFSETQ. The length of the CDR3 is 15 residues. The ends lost 4 bases at V and 4 bases at J; junction bases unmatched: 9. CDR3 residues: CASSLSGGAGETQYF. CDR3 coding DNA: TGCGCCAGCAGCCTCTCCGGGGGGGCTGGAGAGACCCAGTACTTC.

The chain recombines TRBV11-2 with TRBJ2-7, with D uncertain. This CDR3 is 13 amino acids long. Trimming took 1 base from V and 6 from J, leaving 10 bases between them. Germline V lookup: CDR1 SGHAT, CDR2 FQNNGV. The CDR3 loop is CASSLVVKGEQYF. The CDR3 DNA is TGTGCCAGCAGCTTAGTGGTGAAGGGCGAGCAGTACTTC.

The chain couples TRBV14 to TRBJ1-1, with 8 bases matching TRBD1. Losses at the gene ends were 5 bases for V and 4 bases for J; bases not matched to a gene: 3. CDR3 length: 13 residues. CDR1 SGHDN and CDR2 FVKESK come from the germline V gene. The CDR3 loop reads CASSDRGGTEAFF. CDR3 bases: TGTGCCAGCAGCGACAGGGGAGGCACTGAAGCTTTCTTT.

CDR3: CASSRTSGRAIYNEQFF. The CDR3 nucleotides read TGTGCCAGCAGTCGGACTAGCGGGAGGGCCATCTACAATGAGCAGTTCTTC. J is TRBJ2-1 and V is TRBV27; the match to TRBD2 covers 15 bases. Germline V gene lookup returns CDR1 MNHEY and CDR2 SMNVEV (reference sequence). This CDR3 has 17 amino acids. V shed 5 bases, J shed 3 bases, and the junction held 5 bases outside the gene matches.

The rearrangement joins TRBV19 to TRBJ1-2; D gene ambiguous. In germline, CDR1 is LNHDA, CDR2 SQIVND (reference sequence). Trimming removed 1 base at V and 8 bases at J, with 14 bases between. CDR3 size: 14 residues. CDR3 amino acids: CASSIGMDHGGYTF. DNA for the CDR3: TGTGCCAGTAGTATAGGAATGGACCACGGAGGCTACACCTTC.

The chain combines TRBV6-5 with TRBJ2-7; TRBD2 might be the D (5 bases). Germline values: CDR1 MNHEY, CDR2 SVGAGI. CDR3 length: 12 residues. Trimming stripped 5 bases from V and 2 bases from J, with 7 bases between. The CDR3 protein is CASSMTTYEQYF. CDR3 nucleotide sequence: TGTGCCAGCAGTATGACTACCTACGAGCAGTACTTC.

This chain links TRBV9 with TRBJ2-1; 11 bases line up with TRBD2. Germline V gene sequence: CDR1 SGDLS, CDR2 YYNGEE. The V segment lost 4 bases and the J segment 6 bases; nucleotides outside the gene matches: 6. The CDR3 length is 15 residues. In DNA, the CDR3 is TGTGCCAGCAGCATCTCCGGGACTAGCGGCAATGAGCAGTTCTTC. This sequence encodes CASSISGTSGNEQFF.

The gene calls are TRBV11-2 and TRBJ1-2; 8 positions match TRBD1. The CDR3 length is 17 residues. Germline V CDR1 and CDR2: SGHAT, FQNNGV. The ends lost 0 bases at V and 3 bases at J; junction bases unmatched: 9. DNA of the CDR3: TGTGCCAGCAGCTTAGACCCCAACAGGGGGGGGTACTATGGCTACACCTTC. Its translation: CASSLDPNRGGYYGYTF.

This clone was recorded only once. The chain joins TRBV4-1 to TRBJ1-3; unclear D gene. CDR3 length: 14 amino acids. Looked up from germline, CDR1 is MGHRA and CDR2 is YSYEKL. V dropped 2 bases and J dropped 0 bases, with 5 bases sitting between them. The CDR3 DNA sequence: TGCGCCAGCAGCCAACAGAGCTCTGGAAACACCATATATTTT. It codes for CASSQQSSGNTIYF.

The CDR3 region is CASSYGTSGTTEQFF. The CDR3 bases are TGTGCCAGCAGTTACGGGACTAGCGGGACGACTGAGCAGTTCTTC. The chain has TRBV6-5 and TRBJ2-1; the match to TRBD2 covers 13 bases. The ends lost 2 bases at V and 9 bases at J; junction bases unmatched: 4. There are 15 residues in the CDR3. Germline V lookup: CDR1 MNHEY, CDR2 SVGAGI.

This CDR3 reads CASSSTRGQETQYF. The CDR3 DNA reads TGTGCCAGCAGCTCCACCAGGGGTCAAGAGACCCAGTACTTC. The chain recombines TRBV5-6 with TRBJ2-5; D might be TRBD1 (6 bases). The germline V gene encodes CDR1 SGHDT and CDR2 YYEEEE. The CDR3 runs 14 residues. Trimming took 3 bases from V and 2 from J, leaving 11 bases between them.

The sample holds a few counts of this clone. CDR3 nucleotide sequence: TGTGCCAGCAGCCAAGACAGGGTCGGTCAGCCCCAGCATTTT. It translates to CASSQDRVGQPQHF. This chain connects TRBV2 to TRBJ1-5; 7 nucleotides align to TRBD1. Germline CDR1 and CDR2: SNHLY and FYNNEI. The CDR3 loop spans 14 amino acids. The J segment lost 6 bases and the V segment lost 6 bases, leaving 8 bases of the junction unmatched.

The chain recombines TRBV7-2 with TRBJ2-3; TRBD1 matches 7 bases. V was clipped by 5 bases and J by 4 bases; unmatched bases: 15. The CDR3 length is 17 residues. The V gene's germline CDR1 is SGHTA and CDR2 FQGNSA. CDR3 sequence reads: CASSLLALVQGADTQYF. The CDR3 nucleotides are TGTGCCAGCAGCCTCTTAGCCCTTGTGCAGGGGGCAGATACGCAGTATTTT.

The gene calls are TRBV7-9 and TRBJ2-3; D is unclear. The CDR3 spans 17 residues. Germline loops: CDR1 SEHNR, CDR2 FQNEAQ (reference sequence). Trimming pared 5 bases from V and 4 bases from J, leaving 22 bases between. The CDR3 spells CASSTQDGASGPDTQYF. The CDR3, as DNA: TGTGCCAGCAGCACACAAGATGGAGCATCGGGCCCAGATACGCAGTATTTT.

The genes are TRBV29-1 and TRBJ2-7; D possibly corresponds to TRBD2 (6 bases). V was shortened by 5 bases and J by 2 bases, with 13 bases between the two germline ends. Germline V gene lookup returns CDR1 SQVTM and CDR2 ANQGSEA. The CDR3 length is 13 residues. The CDR3 DNA reads as TGCAGCGTTTCTGGCGGGGAGGCCTACGAGCAGTACTTC. Its translation is CSVSGGEAYEQYF.